The source of this T cell receptor (beta chain) is a study of shared clonotypes between healthy human individuals. This clone was observed a handful of times. Germline V lookup: CDR1 MNHEY, CDR2 SVGAGI. The ends were cut back, 6 bases at V and 10 bases at J, with 19 bases in the middle. The CDR3 sequence is 14 residues long. The genomic DNA of each subset was split evenly across several immunoSEQ plates. Here immunoSEQ multiplex PCR was the method, and the copy in TCRdb shows in-frame clones only, minus some. The sample yields fewer than 850,000 clones, roughly 70% seen once. The chain is built from TRBV6-5 and TRBJ1-5; D remains unclear. This TCR was recovered from a woman aged 25 to 39 in good health. Sequencing was done on a sample of memory CD4+ T cells sorted from blood. As to subset: CD45RA-negative fraction. In DNA, the CDR3 is TGTGCCAGCAGCGAAGGAACGGTTCGTCAACCCCAGCATTTT. Its protein product is CASSEGTVRQPQHF.